This T cell receptor beta chain was retrieved from a study of T-cell reconstitution after alpha-beta-depleted transplantation in children. The CDR3 is made up of 11 amino acids. From germline, CDR1 is WSHSY and CDR2 SAAADI. Trimming took off 0 bases at V and 6 bases at J, with 3 bases between the two ends. This clonotype was observed a few times. TCRbeta library construction was performed incorporating unique molecular identifiers. TCRdb reprocessed the PCR reads with MiXCR, giving one entry per CDR3 protein. The sample includes some 500,000 distinct CDR3 sequences, around 16% of them seen just once. This sequence originates from a human donor who donated a stem cell graft to a child with acute lymphoblastic leukemia. This chain connects TRBV10-2 to TRBJ2-7; no clear D. Material: PBMCs from the stem cell graft donor, obtained from the stem cell graft. The CDR3 DNA follows: TGCGCCAGCAGTGAGTCTCTCGAGCAGTACTTC. This gives the protein CASSESLEQYF.